The rows below give T cell receptor beta chains drawn from one sample of a study of blood T cell repertoires in COVID-19. The protocol was immunoSEQ multiplex PCR, while the TCRdb copy is restricted to in-frame clones and leaves out a portion. The table has fewer than 200,000 clones, roughly 83% seen once. The sequenced material came from PBMCs or T cells enriched from blood (not recorded which). Source of these receptors: a woman aged 50 to 60 who had recovered from COVID-19. The CDR3 runs from the conserved cysteine through the conserved F or W. The order of the fields is clone size, D gene, V gene, CDR3 length, J gene, CDR3 DNA, CDR3 protein. The D gene is left open where the match is weak. For some rows the clone size is stated as once, few or many, or as a class when expanded; others skip it.

-,TRBD1,TRBV27,13,TRBJ1-2,TGTGCCAGCAGTTCCACAGGGGCGGATGGCTACACCTTC,CASSSTGADGYTF
-,TRBD2,TRBV19,18,TRBJ2-1,TGTGCCAGTAGTAAGGGACTAGCGGGGGGGCTCTCCTACAATGAGCAGTTCTTC,CASSKGLAGGLSYNEQFF
-,-,TRBV6-5,13,TRBJ1-2,TGTGCCAGCAGTTTGGGACTGATCTATGGCTACACCTTC,CASSLGLIYGYTF
-,-,TRBV3-1/TRBV3-2,15,TRBJ1-3,TGTGCCAGCAGCCAAGTCGGGTCTCAGGGAAACACCATATATTTT,CASSQVGSQGNTIYF
-,-,TRBV7-4,12,TRBJ1-4,TGTGCCAGCAGCTTAGGCCGGGATCAACTGTTTTTT,CASSLGRDQLFF
-,-,TRBV12-3/TRBV12-4,13,TRBJ2-1,TGTGCCAGCAGAGCGGAGGTCTACAATGAGCAGTTCTTC,CASRAEVYNEQFF
-,-,TRBV2,14,TRBJ1-1,TGTGCCGGCATATCAGGAGGAGGGGACACTGAAGCTTTCTTT,CAGISGGGDTEAFF
-,-,TRBV12-3/TRBV12-4,12,TRBJ2-3,TGTGCCAGCAGGAAAGGGGAAGTTACGCAGTATTTT,CASRKGEVTQYF
-,-,TRBV19,16,TRBJ2-4,TGTGCCAGTCTTCCCGCAGGGCACCTAGCCAAAAACATTCAGTACTTC,CASLPAGHLAKNIQYF
-,-,TRBV19,14,TRBJ1-2,TGTGCCAGTAGTACCCAGACACAGATCGACGGCTACACCTTC,CASSTQTQIDGYTF
-,TRBD2,TRBV25-1,14,TRBJ2-2,TGTGCCAGCAGTGAACTCGGACTAGCCGGGGAGCTGTTTTTT,CASSELGLAGELFF
-,TRBD2,TRBV6-2/TRBV6-3,16,TRBJ2-3,TGTGCCAGCAGCGACCTACGTAGCGGGGTCACAGATACGCAGTATTTT,CASSDLRSGVTDTQYF
-,-,TRBV19,17,TRBJ2-2,TGTGCCAGTAGTATCGTCGGGGGTCGGGGCTACACCGGGGAGCTGTTTTTT,CASSIVGGRGYTGELFF
-,-,TRBV27,14,TRBJ1-2,TGTGCCAGCAGTCCCTGGGGGGCTAACTATGGCTACACCTTC,CASSPWGANYGYTF
once,-,TRBV27,16,TRBJ1-2,TGTGCCAGCAGTTTAATCGGGCAGGGGAACCCTTATGGCTACACCTTC,CASSLIGQGNPYGYTF
-,TRBD1,TRBV5-1,16,TRBJ2-6,TGCGCCAGCAGCCTGACAGGGGGCCCAGGGGCCAACGTCCTGACTTTC,CASSLTGGPGANVLTF
-,-,TRBV4-3,14,TRBJ2-1,TGCGCCAGCAGCCAAGAAGCGACCGCCTCGCGGCAGTTCTTC,CASSQEATASRQFF
-,-,TRBV4-2,12,TRBJ1-1,TGTGCCAGCAGCCCAGGACAGCCTGAAGCTTTCTTT,CASSPGQPEAFF
-,-,TRBV6-5,12,TRBJ1-5,TGTGCCAGCAGTTACCCGGGAGGGCCCCAGCATTTT,CASSYPGGPQHF
-,TRBD1,TRBV4-1,18,TRBJ2-6,TGCGCCAGCAGCCAGGGGGGGACAGGGGGCTATGGGGCCAACGTCCTGACTTTC,CASSQGGTGGYGANVLTF
-,TRBD2,TRBV5-1,16,TRBJ2-1,TGCGCCAGCAGCATGACTAGCGGAGTCTCCTACAATGAGCAGTTCTTC,CASSMTSGVSYNEQFF
-,-,TRBV21-1,17,TRBJ1-2,TGTGCCAGCAGCGTTCGACCTGGACAGGGAAATAACTATGGCTACACCTTC,CASSVRPGQGNNYGYTF
-,-,TRBV30,14,TRBJ1-3,TGTGCCTGGGCCCCAGGGACATTGGGAAACACCATATATTTT,CAWAPGTLGNTIYF
once,-,TRBV5-1,13,TRBJ1-1,TGCGCCAGCAGCTTGTTAGGGGGCACTGAAGCTTTCTTT,CASSLLGGTEAFF
-,-,TRBV7-8,14,TRBJ2-1,TGTGCCAGCAGCTTAGGTCAAACATACAATGAGCAGTTCTTC,CASSLGQTYNEQFF
-,TRBD1,TRBV19,14,TRBJ1-2,TGTGCCAGTAGCCCAGGGGGCCTCTCTTATGGCTACACCTTC,CASSPGGLSYGYTF
-,TRBD1,TRBV4-3,14,TRBJ1-2,TGCGCCAGCAGCCAGAGACAGGGGCGGGATGGCTACACCTTC,CASSQRQGRDGYTF
-,-,TRBV15,15,TRBJ1-3,TGTGCCACCAGCAGAGACCGGGGCTCTGGAAACACCATATATTTT,CATSRDRGSGNTIYF
-,-,TRBV11-2,14,TRBJ1-4,TGTGCCAGCAGCCCATTCTTATCCGCGGAAAAACTGTTTTTT,CASSPFLSAEKLFF
-,TRBD1,TRBV7-9,14,TRBJ1-1,TGTGCCAGCAGCTTCCGACAGGGGAACACTGAAGCTTTCTTT,CASSFRQGNTEAFF
-,TRBD2,TRBV11-3,17,TRBJ2-4,TGTGCCAGCAGCTCCGGGACTAGCGGGAGGAGGAGAAACATTCAGTACTTC,CASSSGTSGRRRNIQYF
-,-,TRBV27,13,TRBJ2-5,TGTGCCAGCAGTCCTACGTACCAAGAGACCCAGTACTTC,CASSPTYQETQYF
-,TRBD1,TRBV7-6,13,TRBJ2-5,TGTGCCAGCAGCTTATCACAGGGGGAGACCCAGTACTTC,CASSLSQGETQYF
-,TRBD2,TRBV11-2,15,TRBJ2-1,TGTGCCAGCAGCCTCGAAGCGGGAGTTATAGGTGAGCAGTTCTTC,CASSLEAGVIGEQFF
-,TRBD1,TRBV24-1,14,TRBJ2-2,TGTGCCACCAGTGATCTGACAGGGTCCGGGGAGCTGTTTTTT,CATSDLTGSGELFF
-,-,TRBV25-1,14,TRBJ1-2,TGTGCCAGCAGTGCGCGTGAGGGGGTGAGAGGCTACACCTTC,CASSAREGVRGYTF
once,-,TRBV7-9,15,TRBJ1-2,TGTGCCAGCAGCTCCCGGCGGGGTATAAACTATGGCTACACCTTC,CASSSRRGINYGYTF
-,TRBD1,TRBV7-2,14,TRBJ1-6,TGTGCCAGCAACAGACAGGGGGAAAATTCACCCCTCCACTTT,CASNRQGENSPLHF
-,-,TRBV9,15,TRBJ1-1,TGTGCCAGCAGCGTCGGATCACAGGGTTACACTGAAGCTTTCTTT,CASSVGSQGYTEAFF
-,-,TRBV15,13,TRBJ1-1,TGTGCCACCAGCAGGACCCAGGGCACTGAAGCTTTCTTT,CATSRTQGTEAFF
-,TRBD1,TRBV3-1/TRBV3-2,14,TRBJ1-1,TGTGCCAGCAGCCAGTGGACAGGCGTTTATGAAGCTTTCTTT,CASSQWTGVYEAFF
-,-,TRBV3-1/TRBV3-2,15,TRBJ1-3,TGTGCCAGCAGCCGTGCTCCTAGCTCTGGAAACACCATATATTTT,CASSRAPSSGNTIYF
-,TRBD2,TRBV20-1,15,TRBJ2-5,TGCAGTGCCAGTGGGACTAGCGGGGGGGAAGAGACCCAGTACTTC,CSASGTSGGEETQYF
-,TRBD1,TRBV5-1,14,TRBJ2-5,TGCGCCAGCAGCTTGCGAGACAGGGGAGAGACCCAGTACTTC,CASSLRDRGETQYF
-,TRBD2,TRBV10-2,15,TRBJ2-2,TGCGCCAGCAGCGTCCTAGCGGGAGGCACCGGGGAGCTGTTTTTT,CASSVLAGGTGELFF
-,-,TRBV9,16,TRBJ1-4,TGTGCCAGCAGCGCGGGGGCGGGGGTTTCCGGCGAAAAACTGTTTTTT,CASSAGAGVSGEKLFF
-,TRBD1,TRBV2,15,TRBJ1-1,TGTGCCAGCAGGGCCACAGGGGGCGAAGTCGCTGAAGCTTTCTTT,CASRATGGEVAEAFF
-,TRBD1,TRBV6-5,12,TRBJ1-2,TGTGCCAGCACTAAACAGGGGATTGTCTACACCTTC,CASTKQGIVYTF
-,-,TRBV18,17,TRBJ1-4,TGTGCCAGCTCACCTCTACCCCCAGGTCCCGGCGGGGAAAAACTGTTTTTT,CASSPLPPGPGGEKLFF
-,-,TRBV28,17,TRBJ2-2,TGTGCCAGCAGTTTTTTGCGGCAGGGGTTTCGGACCGGGGAGCTGTTTTTT,CASSFLRQGFRTGELFF
-,TRBD1,TRBV12-3/TRBV12-4,12,TRBJ1-4,TGTGCCAGCCAGGGGGCTGACGAAAAACTGTTTTTT,CASQGADEKLFF
-,TRBD1,TRBV9,15,TRBJ2-1,TGTGCCAGCAGCGCCCGGGGACAGGGTAGGAATGAGCAGTTCTTC,CASSARGQGRNEQFF
-,TRBD1,TRBV28,18,TRBJ2-3,TGTGCCAGCAGTTTACTAGGGGACAGGGGGGGAAGCACAGATACGCAGTATTTT,CASSLLGDRGGSTDTQYF
-,-,TRBV19,14,TRBJ2-5,TGTGCCAGTAGTATCCCTCGGTACCAAGAGACCCAGTACTTC,CASSIPRYQETQYF